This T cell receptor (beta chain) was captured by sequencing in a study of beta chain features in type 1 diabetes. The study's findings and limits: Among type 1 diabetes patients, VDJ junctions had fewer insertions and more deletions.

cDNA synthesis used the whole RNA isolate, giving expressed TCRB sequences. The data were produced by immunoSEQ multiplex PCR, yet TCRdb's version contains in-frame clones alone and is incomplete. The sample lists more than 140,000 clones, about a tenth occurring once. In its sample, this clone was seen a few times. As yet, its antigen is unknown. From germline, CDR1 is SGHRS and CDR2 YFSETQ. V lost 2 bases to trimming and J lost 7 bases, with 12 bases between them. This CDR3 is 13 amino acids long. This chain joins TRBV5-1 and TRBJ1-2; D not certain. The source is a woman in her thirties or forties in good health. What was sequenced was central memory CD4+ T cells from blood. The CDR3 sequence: CASSFTGRSGYTF. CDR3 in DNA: TGCGCCAGCAGCTTTACGGGGAGGTCTGGCTACACCTTC.